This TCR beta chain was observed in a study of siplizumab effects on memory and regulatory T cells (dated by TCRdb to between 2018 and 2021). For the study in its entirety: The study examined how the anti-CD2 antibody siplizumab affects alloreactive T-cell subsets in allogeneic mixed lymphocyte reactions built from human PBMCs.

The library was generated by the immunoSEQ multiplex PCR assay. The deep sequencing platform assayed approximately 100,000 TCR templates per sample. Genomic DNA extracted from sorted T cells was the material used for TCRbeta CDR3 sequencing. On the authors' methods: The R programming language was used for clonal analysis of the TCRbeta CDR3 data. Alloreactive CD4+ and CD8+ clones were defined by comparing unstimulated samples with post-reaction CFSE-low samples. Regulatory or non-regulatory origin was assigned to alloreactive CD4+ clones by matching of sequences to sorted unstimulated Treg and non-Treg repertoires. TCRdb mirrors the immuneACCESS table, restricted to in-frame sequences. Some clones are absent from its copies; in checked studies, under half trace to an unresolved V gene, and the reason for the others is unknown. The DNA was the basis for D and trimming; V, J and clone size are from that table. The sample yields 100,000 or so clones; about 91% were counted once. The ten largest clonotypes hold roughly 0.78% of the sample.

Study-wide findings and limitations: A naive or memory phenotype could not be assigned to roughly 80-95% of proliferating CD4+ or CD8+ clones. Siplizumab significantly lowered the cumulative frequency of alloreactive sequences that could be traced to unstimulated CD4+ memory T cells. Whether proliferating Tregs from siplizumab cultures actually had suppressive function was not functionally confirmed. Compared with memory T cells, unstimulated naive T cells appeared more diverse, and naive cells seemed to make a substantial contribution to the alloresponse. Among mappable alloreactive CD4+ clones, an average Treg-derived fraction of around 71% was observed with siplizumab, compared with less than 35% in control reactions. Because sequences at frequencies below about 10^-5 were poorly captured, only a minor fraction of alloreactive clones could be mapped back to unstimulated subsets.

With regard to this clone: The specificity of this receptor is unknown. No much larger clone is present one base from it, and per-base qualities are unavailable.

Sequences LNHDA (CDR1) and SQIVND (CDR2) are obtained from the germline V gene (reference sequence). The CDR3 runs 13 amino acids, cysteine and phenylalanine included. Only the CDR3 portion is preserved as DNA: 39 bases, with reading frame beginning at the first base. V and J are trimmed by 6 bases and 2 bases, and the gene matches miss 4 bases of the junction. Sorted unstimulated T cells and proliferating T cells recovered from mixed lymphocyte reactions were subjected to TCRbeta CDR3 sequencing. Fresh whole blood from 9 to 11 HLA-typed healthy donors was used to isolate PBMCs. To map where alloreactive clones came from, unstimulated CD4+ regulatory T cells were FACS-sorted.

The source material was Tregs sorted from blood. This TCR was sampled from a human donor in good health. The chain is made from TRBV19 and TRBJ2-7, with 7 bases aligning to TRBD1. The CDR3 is CASSQTGTYEQYF. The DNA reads TGTGCCAGTAGCCAGACAGGGACCTACGAGCAGTACTTC.